This T cell receptor beta chain emerged from a study of blood T cells in healthy people across ages. Every donor provided 7.5 to 10 milliliters of peripheral blood. Isolating PBMCs gave at least 6 million of these cells per sample. Primed by a sample-barcoded 5' primer and a J-beta primer mix, a second PCR proceeded for 7 to 11 cycles. Via MiXCR, TCRdb re-called the 5' RACE reads, giving one row per CDR3 protein. There are approximately 850,000 distinct CDR3 sequences in the sample; approximately 48% occur only once, and approximately 20% lies in the top ten. Concerning this clonotype itself: Its antigen is not known.

Study outcomes and limitations: As age increased, TCR beta diversity per million T cells fell in a roughly linear fashion. Comparison with aged donors showed that long-lived donors had more naive CD4+ cells and higher diversity.

This TCR came from a man aged 55 to 69 in good health. Sequenced material: blood.

CDR3 amino acids: CTIFRDWVDEQYF. The DNA of the CDR3 is TGCACCATATTCCGGGACTGGGTGGATGAGCAGTACTTC. The chain combines TRBV20-1 with TRBJ2-5; D is possibly TRBD2 (6 bases). This CDR3 has 13 residues. Germline assignment: CDR1 DFQATT and CDR2 SNEGSKA (reference sequence).